The source of this T cell receptor (beta chain) is a study of blood T cell repertoires in COVID-19. Study-wide context: The United States, Italy and Spain supplied acute and convalescent COVID-19 samples. PBMCs, B-cell-depleted T cells, or T cells provided the cDNA or gDNA that made up the material.

In the study's own analysis: It was from reference gene primer amplification that nucleated cell counts were estimated. Sequenced by immunoSEQ multiplex PCR; TCRdb stores in-frame clones only, minus some. V and J calls and clone size follow that table, whereas D and trimming were derived from the DNA. The sample carries roughly 120,000 clones, roughly 87% recorded once. This CDR3 comprises 17 residues. The ends lost 5 bases at V and 1 base at J; junction bases unmatched: 14. From germline, CDR1 is SGHNT and CDR2 YYREEE (reference sequence). The receptor was derived from a human donor in a cohort sampled during active COVID-19. The sequenced sample was peripheral blood. The chain has TRBV5-4 and TRBJ1-1; 7 nucleotides agree with TRBD1. CDR3 sequence reads: CASSIGGAGYRNTEAFF. CDR3 DNA sequence: TGTGCCAGCAGTATAGGGGGCGCGGGGTACCGGAACACTGAAGCTTTCTTT.